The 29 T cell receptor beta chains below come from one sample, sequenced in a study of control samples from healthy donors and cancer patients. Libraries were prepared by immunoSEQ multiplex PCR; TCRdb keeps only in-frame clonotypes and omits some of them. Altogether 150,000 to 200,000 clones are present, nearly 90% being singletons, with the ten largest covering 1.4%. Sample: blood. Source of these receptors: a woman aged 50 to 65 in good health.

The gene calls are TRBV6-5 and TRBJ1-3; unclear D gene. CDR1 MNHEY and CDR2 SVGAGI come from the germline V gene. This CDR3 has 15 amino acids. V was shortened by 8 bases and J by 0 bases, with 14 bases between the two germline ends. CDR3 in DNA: TGTGCCAGCGGAGTGGGTGGTAGCTCTGGAAACACCATATATTTT. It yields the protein CASGVGGSSGNTIYF.

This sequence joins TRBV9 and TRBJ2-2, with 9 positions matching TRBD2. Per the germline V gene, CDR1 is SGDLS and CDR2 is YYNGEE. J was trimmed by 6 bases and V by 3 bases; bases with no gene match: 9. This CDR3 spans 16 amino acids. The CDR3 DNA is TGTGCCAGCAGCGCCTTGGTGTTAGCGGGAGCCGGGGAGCTGTTTTTT. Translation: CASSALVLAGAGELFF.

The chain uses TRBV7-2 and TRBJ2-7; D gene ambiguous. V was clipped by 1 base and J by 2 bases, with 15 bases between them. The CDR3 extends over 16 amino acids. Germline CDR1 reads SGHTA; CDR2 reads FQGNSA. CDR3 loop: CASSLVGSGSAYEQYF. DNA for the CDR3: TGTGCCAGCAGCTTAGTAGGGTCTGGCAGTGCCTACGAGCAGTACTTC. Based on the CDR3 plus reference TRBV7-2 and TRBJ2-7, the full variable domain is GAGVSQSPSNKVTEKGKDVELRCDPISGHTALYWYRQSLGQGLEFLIYFQGNSAPDKSGLPSDRFSAERTGGSVSTLTIQRTQQEDSAVYLCASSLVGSGSAYEQYFGPGTRLTVT.

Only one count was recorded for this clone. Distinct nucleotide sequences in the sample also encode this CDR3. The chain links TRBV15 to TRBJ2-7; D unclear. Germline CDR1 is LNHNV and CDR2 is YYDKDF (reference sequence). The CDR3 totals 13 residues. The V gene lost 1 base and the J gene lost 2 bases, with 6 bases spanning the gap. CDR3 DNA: TGTGCCACCAGCAGAGGCCTGACCTACGAGCAGTACTTC. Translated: CATSRGLTYEQYF. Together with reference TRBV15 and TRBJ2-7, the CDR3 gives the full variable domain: DAMVIQNPRYQVTQFGKPVTLSCSQTLNHNVMYWYQQKSSQAPKLLFHYYDKDFNNEADTPDNFQSRRPNTSFCFLDIRSPGLGDTAMYLCATSRGLTYEQYFGPGTRLTVT.

The CDR3 region has the DNA TGTGCCAGCAGCCAACTTACGACATATGGCTACACCTTC. The encoded protein is CASSQLTTYGYTF. The V and J genes are TRBV3-1 (or the pseudogene TRBV3-2) and TRBJ1-2, with D unresolved. The CDR3 is 13 amino acids. Trimming removed 2 bases from V and 5 bases from J, with 9 bases in between. From germline, CDR1 is LGHDT and CDR2 YNNKEL (reference sequence).

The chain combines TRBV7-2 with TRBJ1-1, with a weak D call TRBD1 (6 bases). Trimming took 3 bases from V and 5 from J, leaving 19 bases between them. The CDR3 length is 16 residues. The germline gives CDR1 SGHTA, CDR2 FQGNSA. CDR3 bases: TGTGCCAGCAGCTTCCAGGGGTTGGGATCGAGAACTGAAGCTTTCTTT. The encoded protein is CASSFQGLGSRTEAFF.

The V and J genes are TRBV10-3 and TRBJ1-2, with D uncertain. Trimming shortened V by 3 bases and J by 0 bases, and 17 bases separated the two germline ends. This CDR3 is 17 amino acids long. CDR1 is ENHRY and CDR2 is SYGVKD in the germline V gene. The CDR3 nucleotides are TGTGCCATCAGTGATATGACTATCCGGACCTCTAACTATGGCTACACCTTC. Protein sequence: CAISDMTIRTSNYGYTF.

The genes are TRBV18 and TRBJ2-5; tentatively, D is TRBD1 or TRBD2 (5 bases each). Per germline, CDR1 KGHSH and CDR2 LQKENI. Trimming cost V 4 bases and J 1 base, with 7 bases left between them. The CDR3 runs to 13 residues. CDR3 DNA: TGTGCCAGCTCACGAGGGACCCAAGAGACCCAGTACTTC. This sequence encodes CASSRGTQETQYF.

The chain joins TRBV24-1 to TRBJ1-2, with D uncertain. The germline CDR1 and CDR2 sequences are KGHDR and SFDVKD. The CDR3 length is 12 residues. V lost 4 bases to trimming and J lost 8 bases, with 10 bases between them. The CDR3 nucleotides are TGTGCCACCAGTGAACCCCGCGGGGGCTACACCTTC. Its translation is CATSEPRGGYTF.

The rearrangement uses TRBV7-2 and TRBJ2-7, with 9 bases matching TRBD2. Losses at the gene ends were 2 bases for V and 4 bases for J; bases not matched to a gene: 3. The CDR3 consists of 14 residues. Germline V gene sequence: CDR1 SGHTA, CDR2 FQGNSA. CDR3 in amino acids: CASSLQAGGYEQYF. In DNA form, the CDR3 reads TGTGCCAGCAGCTTACAAGCGGGGGGTTACGAGCAGTACTTC.

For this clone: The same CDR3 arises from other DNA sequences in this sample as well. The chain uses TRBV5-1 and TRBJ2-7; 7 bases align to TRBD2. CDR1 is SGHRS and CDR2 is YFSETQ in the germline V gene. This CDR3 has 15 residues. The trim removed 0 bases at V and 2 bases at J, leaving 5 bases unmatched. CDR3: CASSLGGSGAYEQYF. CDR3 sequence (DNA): TGCGCCAGCAGCTTGGGGGGGAGCGGGGCCTACGAGCAGTACTTC.

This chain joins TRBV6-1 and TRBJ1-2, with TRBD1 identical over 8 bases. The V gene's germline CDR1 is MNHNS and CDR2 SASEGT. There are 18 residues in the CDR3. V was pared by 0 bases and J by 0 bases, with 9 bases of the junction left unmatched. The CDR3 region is CASSEARTGWSTNYGYTF. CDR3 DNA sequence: TGTGCCAGCAGTGAAGCAAGGACAGGGTGGTCTACTAACTATGGCTACACCTTC.

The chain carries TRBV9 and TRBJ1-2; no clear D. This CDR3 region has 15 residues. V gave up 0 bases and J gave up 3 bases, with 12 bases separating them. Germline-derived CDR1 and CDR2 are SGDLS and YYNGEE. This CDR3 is CASSVEPTADYGYTF. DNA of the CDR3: TGTGCCAGCAGCGTAGAGCCTACAGCCGACTATGGCTACACCTTC.

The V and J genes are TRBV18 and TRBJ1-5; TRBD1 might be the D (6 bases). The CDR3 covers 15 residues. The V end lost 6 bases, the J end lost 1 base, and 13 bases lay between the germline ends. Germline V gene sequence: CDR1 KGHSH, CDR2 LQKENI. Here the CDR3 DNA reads TGTGCCAGCTCTCTACTGGGGGCGAGCAATCAGCCCCAGCATTTT. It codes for CASSLLGASNQPQHF.

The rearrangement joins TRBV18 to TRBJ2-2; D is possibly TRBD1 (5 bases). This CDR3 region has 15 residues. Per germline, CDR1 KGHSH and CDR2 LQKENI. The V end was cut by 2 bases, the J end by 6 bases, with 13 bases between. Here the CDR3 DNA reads TGTGCCAGCTCACCAATCTTGGTAGGGGCCGGGGAGCTGTTTTTT. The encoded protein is CASSPILVGAGELFF. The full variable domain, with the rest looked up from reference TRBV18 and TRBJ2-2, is NAGVMQNPRHLVRRRGQEARLRCSPMKGHSHVYWYRQLPEEGLKFMVYLQKENIIDESGMPKERFSAEFPKEGPSILRIQQVVRGDSAAYFCASSPILVGAGELFFGEGSRLTVL.

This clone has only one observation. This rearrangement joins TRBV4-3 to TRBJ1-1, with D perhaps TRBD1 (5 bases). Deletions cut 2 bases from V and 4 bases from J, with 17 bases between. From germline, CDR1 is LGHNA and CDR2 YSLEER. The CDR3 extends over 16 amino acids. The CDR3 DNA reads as TGCGCCAGCAGCCAACCCGCGGTGGGGGGTGGCACTGAAGCTTTCTTT. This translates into CASSQPAVGGGTEAFF.

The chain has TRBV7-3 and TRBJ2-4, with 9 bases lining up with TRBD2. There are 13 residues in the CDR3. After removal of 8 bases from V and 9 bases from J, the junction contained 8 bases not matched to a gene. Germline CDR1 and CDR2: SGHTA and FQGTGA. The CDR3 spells CASGTQAGGIQYF. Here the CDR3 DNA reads TGTGCCAGCGGAACTCAAGCGGGAGGCATTCAGTACTTC.

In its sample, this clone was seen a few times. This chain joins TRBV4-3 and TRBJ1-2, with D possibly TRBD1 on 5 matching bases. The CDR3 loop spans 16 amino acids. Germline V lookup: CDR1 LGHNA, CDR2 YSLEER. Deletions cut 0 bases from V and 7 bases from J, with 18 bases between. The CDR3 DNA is TGCGCCAGCAGCCAAGATCTTGTGGGGCGCCTAGGTGGCTACACCTTC. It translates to CASSQDLVGRLGGYTF.

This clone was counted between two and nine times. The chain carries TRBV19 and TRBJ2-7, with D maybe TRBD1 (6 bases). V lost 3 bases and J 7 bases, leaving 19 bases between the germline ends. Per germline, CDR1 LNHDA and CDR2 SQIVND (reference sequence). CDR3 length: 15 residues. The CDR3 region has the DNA TGTGCCAGTAGTATTTCGCCGGGACAAAGGGGGGAGCAGTACTTC. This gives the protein CASSISPGQRGEQYF.

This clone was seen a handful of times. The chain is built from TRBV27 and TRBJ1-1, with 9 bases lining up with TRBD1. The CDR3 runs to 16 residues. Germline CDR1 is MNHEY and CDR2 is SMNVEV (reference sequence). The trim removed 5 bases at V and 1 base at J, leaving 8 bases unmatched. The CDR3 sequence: CASSPQLGQGNTEAFF. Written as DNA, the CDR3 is TGTGCCAGCAGTCCTCAGTTGGGACAGGGGAACACTGAAGCTTTCTTT.

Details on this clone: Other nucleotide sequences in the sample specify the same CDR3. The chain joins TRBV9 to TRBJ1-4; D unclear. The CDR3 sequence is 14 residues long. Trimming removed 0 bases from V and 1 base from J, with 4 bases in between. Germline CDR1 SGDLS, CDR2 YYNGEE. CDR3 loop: CASSVGGTNEKLFF. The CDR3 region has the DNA TGTGCCAGCAGCGTAGGGGGAACTAATGAAAAACTGTTTTTT.

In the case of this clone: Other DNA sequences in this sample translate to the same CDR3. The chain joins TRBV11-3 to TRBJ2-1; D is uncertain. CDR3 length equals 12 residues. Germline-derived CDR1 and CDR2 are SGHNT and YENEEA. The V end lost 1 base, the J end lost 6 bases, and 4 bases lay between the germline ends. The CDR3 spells CASSLAANEQFF. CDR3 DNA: TGTGCCAGCAGCTTAGCCGCCAATGAGCAGTTCTTC.

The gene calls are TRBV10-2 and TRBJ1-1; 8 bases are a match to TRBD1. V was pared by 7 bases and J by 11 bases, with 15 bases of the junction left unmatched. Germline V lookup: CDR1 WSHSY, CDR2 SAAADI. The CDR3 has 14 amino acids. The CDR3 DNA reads TGCGCCAGCACTTGGGGACAGGATATTCCTACGGCTTTCTTT. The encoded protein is CASTWGQDIPTAFF.

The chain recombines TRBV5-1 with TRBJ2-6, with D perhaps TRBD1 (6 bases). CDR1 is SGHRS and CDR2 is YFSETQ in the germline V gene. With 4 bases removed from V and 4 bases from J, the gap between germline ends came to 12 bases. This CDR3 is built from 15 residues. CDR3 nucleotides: TGCGCCAGCAGCCCCGGACAGTCCGGGGCCAACGTCCTGACTTTC. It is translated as CASSPGQSGANVLTF.

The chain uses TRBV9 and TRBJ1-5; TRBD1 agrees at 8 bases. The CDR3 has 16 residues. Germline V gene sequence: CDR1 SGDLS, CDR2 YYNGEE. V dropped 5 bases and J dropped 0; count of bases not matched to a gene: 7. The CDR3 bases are TGTGCCAGCAGTAGAGGGGGACAGGATAGCAATCAGCCCCAGCATTTT. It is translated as CASSRGGQDSNQPQHF.

CDR3 protein: CASSFGQSGEQYF. The CDR3 region has the DNA TGTGCCAGCAGCTTCGGACAATCTGGGGAGCAGTACTTC. This chain connects TRBV7-2 to TRBJ2-7; TRBD1 might be the D (5 bases). The CDR3 contains 13 residues. Germline assignment: CDR1 SGHTA and CDR2 FQGNSA. With 3 bases removed from V and 7 bases from J, the gap between germline ends came to 13 bases.

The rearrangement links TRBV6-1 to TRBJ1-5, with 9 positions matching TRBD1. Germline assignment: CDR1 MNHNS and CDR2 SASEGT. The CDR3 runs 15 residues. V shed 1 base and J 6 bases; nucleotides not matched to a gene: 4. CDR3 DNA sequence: TGTGCCAGCAGTGAAGGGACAGGGGCCAGTCAGCCCCAGCATTTT. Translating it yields CASSEGTGASQPQHF.

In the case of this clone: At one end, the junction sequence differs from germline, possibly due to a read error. CDR3 amino acids: CACRDSGNTIYF. CDR3 DNA sequence: TGTGCCTGCAGAGATTCTGGAAACACCATATATTTT. This chain joins TRBV12-3 or TRBV12-4 and TRBJ1-3; D call uncertain. CDR3 length equals 12 residues.

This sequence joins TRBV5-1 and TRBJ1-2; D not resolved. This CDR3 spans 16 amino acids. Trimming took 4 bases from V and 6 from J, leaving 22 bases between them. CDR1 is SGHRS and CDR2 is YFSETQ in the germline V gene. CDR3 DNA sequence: TGCGCCAGCAGCCCGGAAACTGGTGCGGTGCTGGATGGCTACACCTTC. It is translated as CASSPETGAVLDGYTF.